These 18 T cell receptor beta chains originate from one sample sequenced in a study of shared T cell receptors in the human thymus (dated by TCRdb to the early 2020s). To prepare the library, the immunoSEQ multiplex PCR assay was applied. Not all clones reach the TCRdb copy of this immuneACCESS table, which keeps in-frame sequences only. Checked studies attribute under half of the gap to unresolved V genes and leave the rest unexplained. Present in this sample are about 660,000 clones, roughly 86% of which were seen just once. The ten largest clonotypes hold 0.009% to 0.0095% of the sample. Separately, the same data were catalogued under a study of human thymus T cells.

The sample consisted of thymocytes. Source of these receptors: a boy in the first two years of life with a congenital heart defect. Donor details come from another sample of the same person, matched by shared clones.

The CDR3 is CASTQSGTEEKLFF. As DNA, the CDR3 is TGTGCCAGCACCCAATCGGGGACTGAAGAAAAACTGTTTTTT. This chain links TRBV6-1 with TRBJ1-4, with D possibly being TRBD1 (5 bases). The CDR3 length is 14 residues. Trimming removed 7 bases from V and 8 bases from J, with 17 bases in between. Germline V lookup: CDR1 MNHNS, CDR2 SASEGT.

This sequence joins TRBV2 and TRBJ2-1; D might be TRBD2 (5 bases). The CDR3 spans 14 residues. V lost 10 bases and J 8 bases, leaving 21 bases between the germline ends. Germline CDR1 SNHLY, CDR2 FYNNEI. The CDR3 DNA is TGTGCCACTAGGAGGTCTGAGGGTCTGGATGAGCAGTTCTTC. Its translation is CATRRSEGLDEQFF.

The chain has TRBV6-5 and TRBJ1-4, with 7 bases aligning to TRBD1. The length of the CDR3 is 15 residues. Trimming cost V 5 bases and J 4 bases; bases outside gene matches: 7. The germline V gene encodes CDR1 MNHEY and CDR2 SVGAGI. The CDR3 DNA reads TGTGCCAGCAGTAAAGACAGGGCAATTAATGAAAAACTGTTTTTT. This translates into CASSKDRAINEKLFF.

The chain links TRBV27 to TRBJ2-2; 7 positions agree with TRBD1. CDR1 is MNHEY, CDR2 SMNVEV, per germline (reference sequence). The CDR3 runs to 16 residues. Losses at the gene ends were 1 base for V and 4 bases for J; bases not matched to a gene: 6. CDR3 nucleotide sequence: TGTGCCAGCAGTTTATACGGACAGGTCGGCACCGGGGAGCTGTTTTTT. Amino acid sequence: CASSLYGQVGTGELFF.

The J gene is TRBJ1-5, the V gene TRBV7-2; TRBD1 aligns across 11 bases. CDR1 SGHTA and CDR2 FQGNSA come from the germline V gene. The CDR3 length is 16 residues. Trimming removed 3 bases from V and 6 bases from J; junction bases left unmatched: 7. The CDR3 sequence: CASSLVGQGEVQPQHF. The CDR3 DNA reads as TGTGCCAGCAGCTTGGTGGGACAGGGGGAGGTTCAGCCCCAGCATTTT.

The chain has TRBV30 and TRBJ1-1, with D unclear. Trimming stripped 0 bases from V and 3 bases from J, with 23 bases between. The germline CDR1 and CDR2 sequences are GTSNPN and SVGIG (reference sequence). The CDR3 length is 18 residues. The CDR3: CAWSVFKHRHDGDTEAFF. The CDR3 DNA reads as TGTGCCTGGAGTGTATTTAAACACCGTCACGACGGGGACACTGAAGCTTTCTTT.

The V call is TRBV6-6, the J call TRBJ1-5; D uncertain. This CDR3 spans 12 amino acids. Germline CDR1 and CDR2: MNHNY and SVGAGI (reference sequence). Trimming cost V 8 bases and J 0 bases, with 5 bases left between them. CDR3 coding DNA: TGTGCCAGCGCAGATAGCAATCAGCCCCAGCATTTT. Its translation: CASADSNQPQHF.

V is TRBV6-5 and J is TRBJ2-7; D call uncertain. The CDR3 spans 14 residues. Trimming removed 5 bases from V and 4 bases from J, with 15 bases in between. Looked up from germline, CDR1 is MNHEY and CDR2 is SVGAGI. The CDR3 sequence is CASSKLKLTYEQYF. The DNA of the CDR3 is TGTGCCAGCAGTAAACTCAAACTGACTTACGAGCAGTACTTC.

The chain couples TRBV13 to TRBJ1-2, with D possibly TRBD1 on 6 matching bases. CDR3 size: 16 residues. Germline V gives CDR1 PRHDT, CDR2 FYEKMQ (reference sequence). Trimming removed 3 bases at V and 3 bases at J, with 17 bases between. The CDR3 sequence is CASSLGLSGTHYGYTF. For the CDR3, the DNA is TGTGCCAGCAGCTTGGGCTTGAGTGGGACACACTATGGCTACACCTTC.

The chain has TRBV5-1 and TRBJ2-5; 11 nucleotides agree with TRBD2. The germline gives CDR1 SGHRS, CDR2 YFSETQ. The CDR3 contains 17 residues. Germline trimming cut 2 bases from V and 3 bases from J; bases unmatched to any gene: 9. In DNA form, the CDR3 reads TGCGCCAGCAGCTTTACTAGCGGGGGCCAGAATAAAGAGACCCAGTACTTC. It codes for CASSFTSGGQNKETQYF.

This CDR3 reads CASSYRTGDSYGYTF. CDR3 nucleotides: TGTGCCAGCAGTTACCGGACAGGGGATTCCTATGGCTACACCTTC. The chain couples TRBV6-5 to TRBJ1-2, with 9 bases lining up with TRBD1. The V and J ends lost 2 bases and 4 bases, in that order; junction bases with no gene match: 5. The germline CDR1 and CDR2 sequences are MNHEY and SVGAGI. The CDR3 totals 15 residues.

V and J are TRBV4-2 and TRBJ2-3, with D maybe TRBD1 (5 bases). CDR3 length equals 17 residues. Trimming cost V 1 base and J 2 bases, with 16 bases left between them. The germline gives CDR1 LGHNA, CDR2 YNFKEQ. The CDR3 here is CASSQAWYGAPTDTQYF. CDR3 in DNA: TGTGCCAGCAGCCAAGCTTGGTATGGGGCCCCCACAGATACGCAGTATTTT.

J is TRBJ2-7 and V is TRBV5-1; 8 bases map to TRBD1. The CDR3 is made up of 16 amino acids. V trimming: 4 bases; J trimming: 5 bases; junction bases outside the gene matches: 14. CDR1 is SGHRS and CDR2 is YFSETQ in the germline V gene. CDR3 coding DNA: TGCGCCAGCAGCCCTTTTGGGGGGCAGGGGGCAAACGAGCAGTACTTC. It is translated as CASSPFGGQGANEQYF.

The rearrangement uses TRBV28 and TRBJ1-2, with D possibly TRBD1 on 6 matching bases. V dropped 4 bases and J dropped 4 bases, with 13 bases sitting between them. The CDR3 has 14 amino acids. Germline V CDR1 and CDR2: MDHEN, SYDVKM. The CDR3 sequence: CASSSLGQLYGYTF. The CDR3 coding sequence is TGTGCCAGCAGTTCACTCGGACAGCTCTATGGCTACACCTTC.

The chain links TRBV2 to TRBJ2-5; a possible D gene is TRBD1 (5 bases). The V gene lost 8 bases and the J gene lost 7 bases, with 14 bases spanning the gap. Germline V lookup: CDR1 SNHLY, CDR2 FYNNEI. The CDR3 is 12 amino acids. CDR3 residues: CASCRARGTQYF. CDR3 bases: TGTGCCAGCTGTAGGGCTAGGGGGACCCAGTACTTC.

The CDR3 coding sequence is TGTGCCAGCAGCCCCGACTGGCACGCCGGGGAGCTGTTTTTT. This translates into CASSPDWHAGELFF. This chain uses TRBV5-6 with TRBJ2-2; D unresolved. The CDR3 covers 14 residues. Between the trimmed V and J ends, which lost 4 bases and 6 bases, there was a span of 13 bases. Per germline, CDR1 SGHDT and CDR2 YYEEEE. Full variable domain (missing parts from reference TRBV5-6 and TRBJ2-2): DAGVTQSPTHLIKTRGQQVTLRCSPKSGHDTVSWYQQALGQGPQFIFQYYEEEERQRGNFPDRFSGHQFPNYSSELNVNALLLGDSALYLCASSPDWHAGELFFGEGSRLTVL.

The CDR3 loop reads CASSLEVDLVPEGTDTQYF. For the CDR3, the DNA is TGTGCCAGCAGTTTGGAAGTCGACCTGGTACCTGAGGGCACAGATACGCAGTATTTT. The chain employs TRBV28 and TRBJ2-3; no firm D call. Trimming cost V 3 bases and J 1 base, with 23 bases left between them. CDR1 MDHEN and CDR2 SYDVKM come from the germline V gene. This CDR3 is built from 19 residues.

In this sample, this clone turned up a few times. The V and J genes are TRBV7-8 and TRBJ2-5; TRBD2 agrees at 15 bases. Germline trimming cut 4 bases from V and 4 bases from J; bases unmatched to any gene: 7. This CDR3 is built from 17 residues. The V gene's germline CDR1 is SGHVS and CDR2 FQNEAQ. CDR3 region: CASSSTRTSGRGETQYF. The CDR3 coding sequence is TGTGCCAGCAGCTCGACCAGGACTAGCGGGAGGGGAGAGACCCAGTACTTC.